These 32 T cell receptor beta chains were all obtained from the same sample, sequenced in a study of T cells after yellow fever vaccination. TCRdb used MiXCR to reprocess the 5' RACE reads, holding one entry per CDR3 protein. In the table there are some 560,000 distinct CDR3 sequences, about a sixth of which are singletons. The source was PBMCs, collected less than 6 days after the first yellow fever vaccination. The receptors stem from a man between 18 and 35 years old who received the YFV17D yellow fever vaccine.

This clonotype was observed a handful of times. This sequence joins TRBV24-1 and TRBJ2-5; 13 nucleotides align to TRBD2. From germline, CDR1 is KGHDR and CDR2 SFDVKD. Unmatched junction bases numbered 2, after V lost 9 bases and J lost 5 bases. This CDR3 has 13 residues. Here the CDR3 reads CATGLAGEETQYF. The DNA for the CDR3 is TGTGCCACCGGACTAGCGGGGGAGGAGACCCAGTACTTC.

This clonotype is a singleton in its sample. V usage is TRBV4-3 and J usage is TRBJ2-2; TRBD1 is a possible D gene (5 bases). V lost 1 base and J lost 0, with 9 bases in between. This CDR3 is 16 amino acids long. Germline V gene sequence: CDR1 LGHNA, CDR2 YSLEER. CDR3: CASSQVWGPNTGELFF. Written as DNA, the CDR3 is TGCGCCAGCAGCCAAGTATGGGGCCCGAACACCGGGGAGCTGTTTTTT.

This clonotype was counted between two and nine times. The V call is TRBV12-3 or TRBV12-4, the J call TRBJ2-5, with 9 bases that match TRBD1. Trimming cost V 3 bases and J 4 bases; bases outside gene matches: 3. The CDR3 consists of 14 residues. CDR3 DNA: TGTGCCAGCAGTTTCCGGGACAGGGCAGAGACCCAGTACTTC. Its protein product is CASSFRDRAETQYF.

This chain links TRBV27 with TRBJ1-2; D might be TRBD1 (6 bases). The CDR3 is made up of 13 amino acids. V was clipped by 6 bases and J by 4 bases, with 12 bases between them. Germline assignment: CDR1 MNHEY and CDR2 SMNVEV (reference sequence). CDR3: CASRTSGAYGYTF. As DNA, the CDR3 is TGTGCCAGCAGAACTTCAGGGGCCTATGGCTACACCTTC.

This clonotype was observed a few times. The V and J genes are TRBV7-8 and TRBJ2-7; 9 bases are shared with TRBD2. Per germline, CDR1 SGHVS and CDR2 FQNEAQ. The V segment lost 5 bases and the J segment 5 bases; nucleotides outside the gene matches: 13. CDR3 length: 16 amino acids. CDR3 nucleotide sequence: TGTGCCAGCAGCCCTAGGGTGGCGGGGGGGCCCAACGAGCAGTACTTC. This translates into CASSPRVAGGPNEQYF.

This clonotype was seen a few times. J is TRBJ2-7 and V is TRBV11-2, with 12 nucleotides matching TRBD2. CDR1 is SGHAT, CDR2 FQNNGV, per germline. Germline trimming cut 0 bases from V and 5 bases from J; bases unmatched to any gene: 8. The CDR3 sequence is 17 residues long. The CDR3 region has the DNA TGTGCCAGCAGCTTAGAAGGGGGGACTAGCGGGTTCCACGAGCAGTACTTC. Its protein product is CASSLEGGTSGFHEQYF.

This clonotype was detected a few times. This chain uses TRBV6-5 with TRBJ2-7; D is tentatively TRBD1 or TRBD2 (5 bases each). CDR1 and CDR2 from the germline V gene are MNHEY and SVGAGI. The CDR3 is 14 residues long. The germline V and J ends were trimmed by 4 bases and 0 bases, with 10 bases remaining between them. The CDR3 bases are TGTGCCAGCAGTTTCGGGACCCCCTCCTACGAGCAGTACTTC. This encodes CASSFGTPSYEQYF.

The gene calls are TRBV7-2 and TRBJ2-5, with 7 bases lining up with TRBD1. Trimming took 6 bases from V and 2 from J; bases not matched to a gene: 12. There are 16 residues in the CDR3. The V gene's germline CDR1 is SGHTA and CDR2 FQGNSA. The CDR3 sequence is CASSYEWDSPQETQYF. CDR3 DNA: TGTGCCAGCAGTTATGAATGGGACAGTCCACAAGAGACCCAGTACTTC.

The rearrangement uses TRBV7-9 and TRBJ1-1, with 8 bases matching TRBD1. This CDR3 has 14 amino acids. V was clipped by 4 bases and J by 6 bases; unmatched bases: 7. Germline CDR1 is SEHNR and CDR2 is FQNEAQ (reference sequence). The CDR3 nucleotides are TGTGCCAGCAGCTCGGGACAGGCAACTCCTGAAGCTTTCTTT. It specifies CASSSGQATPEAFF.

This clonotype showed up just a few times. The V call is TRBV5-6, the J call TRBJ2-7; no clear D. Trimming left V 3 bases short and J 0 bases short, with 13 bases between. The germline CDR1 and CDR2 sequences are SGHDT and YYEEEE. This CDR3 region has 15 residues. This chain's CDR3 is CASSSPSRSSYEQYF. CDR3 sequence (DNA): TGTGCCAGCAGCTCACCTTCTAGGAGCTCCTACGAGCAGTACTTC.

This rearrangement joins TRBV11-2 to TRBJ2-1, with 11 bases matching TRBD2. Germline CDR1 and CDR2: SGHAT and FQNNGV. The ends lost 4 bases at V and 3 bases at J; junction bases unmatched: 11. The CDR3 is 18 residues long. The DNA for the CDR3 is TGTGCCAGCAGCTCCCTCGGTAGCGGGGGGGGGATCTACAATGAGCAGTTCTTC. Translation: CASSSLGSGGGIYNEQFF. Variable domain in full (rest from reference TRBV11-2 and TRBJ2-1): EAGVAQSPRYKIIEKRQSVAFWCNPISGHATLYWYQQILGQGPKLLIQFQNNGVVDDSQLPKDRFSAERLKGVDSTLKIQPAKLEDSAVYLCASSSLGSGGGIYNEQFFGPGTRLTVL.

CDR3 sequence: CASSLAGGKYADTQYF. DNA of the CDR3: TGTGCCAGCAGCTTGGCGGGGGGAAAATACGCAGATACGCAGTATTTT. The chain has TRBV7-2 and TRBJ2-3, with TRBD2 matching 8 bases. Germline CDR1 and CDR2: SGHTA and FQGNSA. The CDR3 is 16 residues long. V was clipped by 3 bases and J by 4 bases; unmatched bases: 9.

The CDR3 DNA is TGTGCCAGTAGTATAACCGGGCCCACCTACAATGAGCAGTTCTTC. This translates into CASSITGPTYNEQFF. The chain is built from TRBV19 and TRBJ2-1; D not resolved. The V gene's germline CDR1 is LNHDA and CDR2 SQIVND (reference sequence). This CDR3 is 15 amino acids long. V was clipped by 2 bases and J by 2 bases, with 10 bases between them.

This chain joins TRBV9 and TRBJ1-1, with D possibly TRBD1 on 6 matching bases. V was pared by 0 bases and J by 6 bases, with 6 bases between. The CDR3 loop spans 12 amino acids. Germline-derived CDR1 and CDR2 are SGDLS and YYNGEE. CDR3 bases: TGTGCCAGCAGCGTAGCAGGGGCTGAAGCTTTCTTT. It is translated as CASSVAGAEAFF.

This clonotype was seen repeatedly, ten times or more. The chain couples TRBV7-2 to TRBJ1-2, with a possible D match to TRBD1 (6 bases). Trimming took off 3 bases at V and 7 bases at J, with 6 bases between the two ends. This CDR3 comprises 11 residues. CDR1 is SGHTA and CDR2 is FQGNSA in the germline V gene. CDR3 sequence (DNA): TGTGCCAGCAGCTTCAGGGGTGGCTACACCTTC. This gives the protein CASSFRGGYTF. The complete variable domain, with remaining parts taken from reference TRBV7-2 and TRBJ1-2, reads GAGVSQSPSNKVTEKGKDVELRCDPISGHTALYWYRQSLGQGLEFLIYFQGNSAPDKSGLPSDRFSAERTGGSVSTLTIQRTQQEDSAVYLCASSFRGGYTFGSGTRLTVV.

This clonotype has only a few counts. The chain recombines TRBV11-2 with TRBJ2-3; tentatively, D is TRBD1 or TRBD2 (7 bases each). Germline V gene sequence: CDR1 SGHAT, CDR2 FQNNGV. This CDR3 region has 16 residues. Trimming pared 1 base from V and 6 bases from J, leaving 17 bases between. The CDR3 region is CASSLVRGGAWDTQYF. The CDR3 nucleotides are TGTGCCAGCAGCTTAGTCAGGGGGGGGGCTTGGGATACGCAGTATTTT.

The CDR3 reads CASRRNWDREETQYF. CDR3 sequence (DNA): TGTGCCAGCAGAAGAAACTGGGACAGAGAGGAGACCCAGTACTTC. The V gene is TRBV6-2 or TRBV6-3, the J gene TRBJ2-5, with TRBD1 matching over 7 bases. This CDR3 contains 15 residues. J gave up 5 bases and V 6 bases, and 12 bases lay outside the gene matches. Looked up from germline, CDR1 is MNHEY and CDR2 is SVGEGT.

The V and J genes are TRBV6-5 and TRBJ1-6, with 7 bases identical to TRBD1. The V segment lost 2 bases and the J segment 0 bases; nucleotides outside the gene matches: 10. Per the germline V gene, CDR1 is MNHEY and CDR2 is SVGAGI. CDR3 length equals 19 residues. The CDR3 loop is CASSYGFPGQSSYNSPLHF. CDR3 sequence (DNA): TGTGCCAGCAGTTACGGCTTTCCGGGACAGAGCTCCTATAATTCACCCCTCCACTTT.

This clonotype was detected a few times. The chain couples TRBV3-1 to TRBJ2-1; no reliable D call. Germline loops: CDR1 LGHDT, CDR2 YNNKEL (reference sequence). This CDR3 comprises 13 residues. Trimming cost V 4 bases and J 10 bases, with 14 bases left between them. For the CDR3, the DNA is TGTGCCAGCAGCCCTCACCCCCTCGGGGAGCAGTTCTTC. It is translated as CASSPHPLGEQFF.

This clonotype came up many times. CDR3 sequence (DNA): TGCAGCGTGGCTAGCGGGGGGGCCGGGGAGCTGTTTTTT. Amino acid sequence: CSVASGGAGELFF. The rearrangement links TRBV29-1 to TRBJ2-2, with 12 positions matching TRBD2. The J segment lost 6 bases and the V segment lost 6 bases, leaving 2 bases of the junction unmatched. The germline gives CDR1 SQVTM, CDR2 ANQGSEA. The CDR3 is 13 amino acids.

The genes are TRBV27 and TRBJ1-6; TRBD1 matches at 8 bases. The CDR3 totals 15 residues. From germline, CDR1 is MNHEY and CDR2 SMNVEV (reference sequence). V was pared by 4 bases and J by 10 bases, with 9 bases of the junction left unmatched. The CDR3 loop is CASSWVGQGGSPLHF. The CDR3 DNA reads as TGTGCCAGCAGTTGGGTCGGACAGGGAGGATCACCCCTCCACTTT.

The V and J genes are TRBV6-5 and TRBJ2-2; D ambiguous. Germline CDR1 is MNHEY and CDR2 is SVGAGI. V was trimmed by 2 bases and J by 6 bases, leaving 7 bases between them. The CDR3 contains 13 residues. This chain's CDR3 is CASSYGFPGELFF. The CDR3 region has the DNA TGTGCCAGCAGTTACGGGTTTCCCGGGGAGCTGTTTTTT.

This clonotype came up a few times. V and J are TRBV15 and TRBJ2-1, with D possibly being TRBD2 (5 bases). Trimming left V 4 bases short and J 4 bases short, with 14 bases between. CDR3 size: 15 residues. Germline CDR1 reads LNHNV; CDR2 reads YYDKDF (reference sequence). The CDR3 region has the DNA TGTGCCACCAGCACGAAGACTATGGGTTACAATGAGCAGTTCTTC. Protein: CATSTKTMGYNEQFF.

This sequence joins TRBV20-1 and TRBJ1-1; D ambiguous. V lost 6 bases to trimming and J lost 1 base, with 15 bases between them. Germline V gene lookup returns CDR1 DFQATT and CDR2 SNEGSKA (reference sequence). This CDR3 has 14 residues. CDR3 sequence reads: CSAQADIPNTEAFF. CDR3 DNA sequence: TGCAGTGCCCAGGCTGACATTCCGAACACTGAAGCTTTCTTT.

This clonotype has more than one count but fewer than ten. CDR3 protein: CATSREDTATTDTQYF. The DNA of the CDR3 is TGTGCCACCAGCAGAGAAGACACCGCCACGACAGATACGCAGTATTTT. The chain carries TRBV15 and TRBJ2-3; no clear D gene. Germline CDR1 and CDR2: LNHNV and YYDKDF (reference sequence). V was trimmed by 0 bases and J by 3 bases, leaving 13 bases between them. This CDR3 comprises 16 residues.

The CDR3 sequence: CASSHPGSPYEQYF. The CDR3 DNA sequence: TGCGCCAGCAGCCACCCAGGTTCCCCCTACGAGCAGTACTTC. The chain uses TRBV4-1 and TRBJ2-7; no clear D gene. Trimming stripped 3 bases from V and 2 bases from J, with 11 bases between. Germline assignment: CDR1 MGHRA and CDR2 YSYEKL. The CDR3 sequence is 14 residues long.

This clonotype was seen only a few times. The chain joins TRBV29-1 to TRBJ1-1, with D unresolved. This CDR3 is 14 amino acids long. Trimming left V 5 bases short and J 4 bases short, with 17 bases between. The germline V gene encodes CDR1 SQVTM and CDR2 ANQGSEA. The CDR3 bases are TGCAGCGTTATGGGGATGAGGGAATCCACTGAAGCTTTCTTT. This encodes CSVMGMRESTEAFF.

This clonotype was counted between two and nine times. The chain uses TRBV10-1 and TRBJ1-1; 8 nucleotides match TRBD1. Germline V gene data show CDR1 as WNHNN and CDR2 as SYGVQD (reference sequence). The CDR3 loop spans 13 amino acids. Trimming took 8 bases from V and 5 from J; bases not matched to a gene: 7. CDR3 in DNA: TGCGCCAGCCGTCTACAGGGGGATACTGAAGCTTTCTTT. It specifies CASRLQGDTEAFF.

This chain joins TRBV20-1 and TRBJ2-5; no reliable D call. Germline V gene sequence: CDR1 DFQATT, CDR2 SNEGSKA (reference sequence). The CDR3 consists of 13 residues. V was cut by 3 bases and J by 1 base, with 9 bases left in between. CDR3 loop: CSARGNFQETQYF. The CDR3 DNA is TGCAGTGCTAGGGGGAATTTCCAAGAGACCCAGTACTTC.

The rearrangement joins TRBV4-3 to TRBJ2-2, with D hard to call. V was shortened by 0 bases and J by 2 bases, with 13 bases between the two germline ends. The germline gives CDR1 LGHNA, CDR2 YSLEER. This CDR3 contains 17 residues. CDR3 DNA sequence: TGCGCCAGCAGCCAAGAATTCCCTCGGGTTAACACCGGGGAGCTGTTTTTT. This translates into CASSQEFPRVNTGELFF.

This chain connects TRBV6-4 to TRBJ2-5; D uncertain. Trimming removed 4 bases from V and 5 bases from J, with 11 bases in between. The CDR3 extends over 13 amino acids. Per germline, CDR1 MRHNA and CDR2 SNTAGT. The CDR3, as DNA: TGTGCCAGCAGTGTTTTGATGGGGGAGACCCAGTACTTC. Residues: CASSVLMGETQYF.

The CDR3 DNA follows: TGTGCCAGCAGTTACGAGATGGAGTTCGATGAGCAGTTCTTC. Amino acid sequence: CASSYEMEFDEQFF. V and J are TRBV6-5 and TRBJ2-1; the D is unclear. With 2 bases removed from V and 8 bases from J, the gap between germline ends came to 13 bases. The germline gives CDR1 MNHEY, CDR2 SVGAGI. CDR3 length equals 14 residues.